Each of the 7 T cell receptor beta chains below was sequenced from the same sample in a study of post-analysis software for immune sequencing data. Regarding the study as a whole: A handful of TRBV segments were more frequent in patients than controls; TRBV5-6, TRBV5-1 and TRBV20-1 belonged to this group.

Antigens for these TCRs are unknown. TCR beta libraries were prepared from cDNA with unique molecular identifiers. TCRdb passed the PCR reads through MiXCR, listing each CDR3 protein once. The sample carries about 820,000 distinct CDR3 sequences, roughly half recorded once. The specimen sequenced was blood. These receptors came from a girl under 18 with multiple sclerosis.

J is TRBJ2-5 and V is TRBV7-2; D could derive from TRBD1 or TRBD2 (5 bases each). Germline V gene data show CDR1 as SGHTA and CDR2 as FQGNSA. The CDR3 runs 14 residues. Trimming took 5 bases from V and 5 from J, leaving 15 bases between them. CDR3 in amino acids: CASSLTTGLETQYF. CDR3 DNA sequence: TGTGCCAGCAGCCTTACGACGGGGCTCGAGACCCAGTACTTC.

The rearrangement joins TRBV6-5 to TRBJ2-1; 8 nucleotides line up with TRBD2. The J call may be faulty, since TRBJ2-7 better matches the DNA end. CDR1 and CDR2 from the germline V gene are MNHEY and SVGAGI. The CDR3 has 16 residues. The CDR3 loop is CASSYQRLAGTNEQYF. The CDR3 DNA follows: TGTGCCAGCAGTTACCAGAGGCTAGCGGGTACCAATGAGCAGTACTTC.

The chain joins TRBV5-1 to TRBJ2-1; D remains ambiguous. The CDR3 has 13 amino acids. The germline V gene has CDR1 SGHRS and CDR2 YFSETQ. V gave up 1 base and J gave up 6 bases, with 8 bases separating them. CDR3 nucleotides: TGCGCCAGCAGCTTGCAAATTGGCAATGAGCAGTTCTTC. This translates into CASSLQIGNEQFF.

In its sample, this clonotype was seen a few times. The V and J genes are TRBV20-1 and TRBJ2-1; 7 bases match TRBD1. The CDR3 runs 13 residues. Germline lookup yields CDR1 DFQATT and CDR2 SNEGSKA (reference sequence). J gave up 5 bases and V 4 bases, and 5 bases lay outside the gene matches. The CDR3 spells CSATRGNNNEQFF. Written as DNA, the CDR3 is TGCAGTGCTACCAGGGGGAATAACAATGAGCAGTTCTTC.

J is TRBJ2-3 and V is TRBV12-3 or TRBV12-4; 10 positions match TRBD2. V was clipped by 5 bases and J by 3 bases; unmatched bases: 11. The CDR3 sequence is 17 residues long. The CDR3 spells CASSMTVGSGRTDTQYF. CDR3 nucleotides: TGTGCCAGCAGTATGACCGTTGGTAGCGGGAGGACAGATACGCAGTATTTT.

This clonotype has a handful of counts. This chain connects TRBV20-1 to TRBJ2-3; 9 nucleotides match TRBD2. CDR3 length equals 16 residues. CDR1 is DFQATT, CDR2 SNEGSKA, per germline (reference sequence). The J segment lost 0 bases and the V segment lost 0 bases, leaving 4 bases of the junction unmatched. The CDR3 spells CSARDPSGISTDTQYF. The CDR3 DNA sequence: TGCAGTGCTAGAGATCCTAGCGGGATAAGCACAGATACGCAGTATTTT.

This clonotype was seen ten or more times. The V and J genes are TRBV5-1 and TRBJ2-7, with D perhaps matching TRBD2 (7 bases). In germline, CDR1 is SGHRS, CDR2 YFSETQ. The CDR3 sequence is 17 residues long. The germline V and J ends were trimmed by 0 bases and 2 bases, with 18 bases remaining between them. The CDR3 coding sequence is TGCGCCAGCAGCTTGGGCCTAGCAAGGGGGGGCCCCTACGAGCAGTACTTC. It translates to CASSLGLARGGPYEQYF.